Presented here are 9 T cell receptor beta chains from one specimen sequenced in a study of response to subunit inactivated influenza vaccine. TCRdb redid the calling of the RT-PCR reads with MiXCR, one entry per CDR3 protein. The sample has over 650,000 distinct CDR3 sequences, around 18% seen once. This specimen consisted of PBMCs from blood, obtained approximately 5 days after vaccination. The receptor set was obtained from a man aged 50-59 years who received an inactivated influenza vaccine.

This clonotype has more than one count but fewer than ten. The J gene is TRBJ1-2, the V gene TRBV7-9; D perhaps matches TRBD1 (5 bases). CDR3 length: 15 amino acids. The germline V and J ends were trimmed by 5 bases and 4 bases, with 17 bases remaining between them. Germline CDR1 and CDR2: SEHNR and FQNEAQ (reference sequence). The chain's CDR3 is CASSRTGTDIYGYTF. The CDR3 coding sequence is TGTGCCAGCAGCAGGACCGGGACGGACATCTATGGCTACACCTTC. Using reference TRBV7-9 and TRBJ1-2 for the parts outside the CDR3, the full variable domain is DTGVSQNPRHKITKRGQNVTFRCDPISEHNRLYWYRQTLGQGPEFLTYFQNEAQLEKSRLLSDRFSAERPKGSFSTLEIQRTEQGDSAMYLCASSRTGTDIYGYTFGSGTRLTVV.

This chain uses TRBV28 with TRBJ1-1; D is unclear. Germline V gene data show CDR1 as MDHEN and CDR2 as SYDVKM. V lost 5 bases and J 1 base, leaving 8 bases between the germline ends. This CDR3 region has 13 residues. DNA for the CDR3: TGTGCCAGCAGTAGGCCGACGAACACTGAAGCTTTCTTT. Its protein product is CASSRPTNTEAFF.

This chain connects TRBV29-1 to TRBJ2-1; 8 nucleotides line up with TRBD2. The CDR3 extends over 14 amino acids. Germline loops: CDR1 SQVTM, CDR2 ANQGSEA. V shed 6 bases, J shed 10 bases, and the junction held 14 bases outside the gene matches. The CDR3 DNA reads as TGCAGCGTCCCCCCTGGAAGCGGGGGCTGGGAGCAGTTCTTC. Protein sequence: CSVPPGSGGWEQFF.

V usage is TRBV10-2 and J usage is TRBJ2-3, with D maybe TRBD1 (6 bases). The V gene lost 6 bases and the J gene lost 0 bases, with 13 bases spanning the gap. This CDR3 has 15 residues. The germline V gene has CDR1 WSHSY and CDR2 SAAADI. The CDR3 region has the DNA TGCGCCAGCAGGGGCAGGGGAGCTAGCACAGATACGCAGTATTTT. Amino acid sequence: CASRGRGASTDTQYF.

This clonotype was seen at least ten times. The rearrangement uses TRBV29-1 and TRBJ2-1; TRBD2 aligns across 10 bases. Unmatched junction bases numbered 9, after V lost 7 bases and J lost 3 bases. The germline V gene encodes CDR1 SQVTM and CDR2 ANQGSEA. The CDR3 runs to 15 residues. This chain's CDR3 is CSGKISGRLYNEQFF. CDR3 nucleotides: TGCAGCGGAAAGATTAGCGGGAGGCTCTACAATGAGCAGTTCTTC.

This clonotype was detected a few times. V usage is TRBV7-2 and J usage is TRBJ2-1, with TRBD2 matching 7 bases. Germline V gene sequence: CDR1 SGHTA, CDR2 FQGNSA. The CDR3 has 15 amino acids. V lost 5 bases and J lost 9; bases outside the gene matches: 13. CDR3 in amino acids: CASSPPGGRTGEQFF. DNA of the CDR3: TGTGCCAGCAGCCCGCCTGGCGGGAGAACAGGTGAGCAGTTCTTC.

This clonotype came up many times. The chain is built from TRBV7-2 and TRBJ1-5, with D unresolved. CDR1 SGHTA and CDR2 FQGNSA come from the germline V gene. V lost 5 bases and J lost 3, with 8 bases in between. The CDR3 extends over 13 amino acids. CDR3 nucleotides: TGTGCCAGCAGCGCCAAGCCCAATCAGCCCCAGCATTTT. Translating gives CASSAKPNQPQHF.

J is TRBJ2-1 and V is TRBV20-1; 8 bases align to TRBD2. This CDR3 region has 13 residues. Germline V lookup: CDR1 DFQATT, CDR2 SNEGSKA (reference sequence). CDR3 nucleotides: TGCAAACCCGGGACTAGCTCCTACAATGAGCAGTTCTTC. This encodes CKPGTSSYNEQFF.

This clonotype appeared many times. The chain carries TRBV4-2 and TRBJ1-1, with a possible D match to TRBD1 (6 bases). Germline CDR1 is LGHNA and CDR2 is YNFKEQ. V was clipped by 0 bases and J by 2 bases, with 7 bases between them. CDR3 size: 14 residues. CDR3 coding DNA: TGTGCCAGCAGCCAAGAGACAGGCAACACTGAAGCTTTCTTT. It codes for CASSQETGNTEAFF.